Below are 17 T cell receptor beta chains sequenced from a single sample in a study of vaccination effects on CD4 cells after COVID-19. Assay: immunoSEQ multiplex PCR; the TCRdb copy retains only in-frame clones and omits some. The sample carries around 71,000 clones, roughly three quarters recorded once. In the ViraFEST assay, antigen-specific CD4+ clonotypes were identified by expansion after peptide-pool stimulation. The authors isolated CD4+ T cells after less than eleven days of culture. Negative nucleocapsid antibody tests before and after vaccination confirmed no previous SARS-CoV-2 infection. Antigen specificity for these receptors is unknown. Sequencing used CD4+ T cells from PBMCs cultured with HCoV-OC43 spike peptides, obtained before COVID-19 vaccination. Noted subset: HCoV-OC43 spike overlapping peptide pool stimulation. The receptors derive from a human donor who received a COVID-19 vaccine.

The V call is TRBV25-1, the J call TRBJ2-5, with D tentatively TRBD1 (6 bases). This CDR3 is built from 14 residues. V gave up 6 bases and J gave up 4 bases, with 15 bases separating them. Germline V gene lookup returns CDR1 MGHDK and CDR2 SYGVNS. The CDR3 sequence: CASRGQVSGETQYF. The DNA for the CDR3 is TGTGCCAGCAGGGGACAAGTGAGCGGAGAGACCCAGTACTTC.

This rearrangement joins TRBV6-2 or TRBV6-3 to TRBJ2-7; 7 nucleotides align to TRBD1. V shed 0 bases and J 4 bases; nucleotides not matched to a gene: 3. The CDR3 runs 14 residues. Germline V gene lookup returns CDR1 MNHEY and CDR2 SVGEGT. The CDR3 nucleotides are TGTGCCAGCAGTTACTCAACAGGGGCATACGAGCAGTACGTC. It translates to CASSYSTGAYEQYV.

The CDR3 loop is CASSYRDRVYGYTF. Written as DNA, the CDR3 is TGTGCCAGCAGTTACCGGGACAGGGTATATGGCTACACCTTC. The genes are TRBV6-5 and TRBJ1-2, with TRBD1 matching over 9 bases. The germline V gene encodes CDR1 MNHEY and CDR2 SVGAGI. There are 14 residues in the CDR3. V trimming: 2 bases; J trimming: 5 bases; junction bases outside the gene matches: 3.

This sequence joins TRBV18 and TRBJ2-3; D call uncertain. Trimming stripped 0 bases from V and 6 bases from J, with 7 bases between. Germline assignment: CDR1 KGHSH and CDR2 LQKENI. The CDR3 runs 13 residues. CDR3 in amino acids: CASSPPSQDTQYF. Here the CDR3 DNA reads TGTGCCAGCTCACCACCGTCTCAGGATACGCAGTATTTT.

The CDR3 loop reads CASSLDRAGNEQFF. The CDR3 DNA reads as TGTGCCAGCAGTTTGGACAGGGCAGGCAATGAGCAGTTCTTC. The chain joins TRBV2 to TRBJ2-1; TRBD1 agrees at 8 bases. The V and J ends lost 5 bases and 6 bases, in that order; junction bases with no gene match: 6. The CDR3 totals 14 residues. CDR1 is SNHLY and CDR2 is FYNNEI in the germline V gene.

The chain uses TRBV6-6 and TRBJ2-5; D may be TRBD1 (5 bases). Trimming pared 5 bases from V and 3 bases from J, leaving 7 bases between. The CDR3 has 12 amino acids. CDR1 is MNHNY, CDR2 SVGAGI, per germline (reference sequence). This chain's CDR3 is CASSDSKETQYF. In DNA, the CDR3 is TGTGCCAGCAGTGACAGTAAAGAGACCCAGTACTTC.

The chain couples TRBV19 to TRBJ2-2; 9 nucleotides align to TRBD1. Germline values: CDR1 LNHDA, CDR2 SQIVND (reference sequence). The junction had 4 bases not matched to a gene; V was cut back by 5 bases and J by 0 bases. The CDR3 runs 16 residues. CDR3 nucleotide sequence: TGTGCCAGTAGTCCGGGACAGGGTGCGAACACCGGGGAGCTGTTTTTT. Translated, it gives CASSPGQGANTGELFF.

DNA for the CDR3: TGTGCCAGAAGCTTAGTGGGGGCGCAGATGGAAGAGCAGTACGTC. This codes for CARSLVGAQMEEQYV. V is TRBV5-3 and J is TRBJ2-7, with D maybe TRBD1 (6 bases). TRBV5-3 is sorted into the ORF group, with uncertain function. V was shortened by 2 bases and J by 7 bases, with 19 bases between the two germline ends. This CDR3 has 15 amino acids.

The chain carries TRBV18 and TRBJ2-1; D is uncertain. This CDR3 contains 15 residues. The germline gives CDR1 KGHSH, CDR2 LQKENI. Trimming pared 8 bases from V and 7 bases from J, leaving 21 bases between. The DNA for the CDR3 is TGTGCCAGCGAACAAGACCTAGGCGGAACAAATGAGCAGTTCTTC. This sequence encodes CASEQDLGGTNEQFF.

V gene TRBV9 combines with J gene TRBJ1-4; 7 positions match TRBD1. This CDR3 spans 17 amino acids. Germline CDR1 and CDR2: SGDLS and YYNGEE. The ends lost 4 bases at V and 4 bases at J; junction bases unmatched: 13. CDR3 sequence: CASSTHNQGQNNEKLFF. The CDR3 DNA follows: TGTGCCAGCAGCACGCACAATCAGGGACAGAATAATGAAAAACTGTTTTTT. The variable domain in full, with the rest retrieved from reference TRBV9 and TRBJ1-4, is DSGVTQTPKHLITATGQRVTLRCSPRSGDLSVYWYQQSLDQGLQFLIQYYNGEERAKGNILERFSAQQFPDLHSELNLSSLELGDSALYFCASSTHNQGQNNEKLFFGSGTQLSVL.

This chain uses TRBV28 with TRBJ2-5; 9 bases agree with TRBD1. Looked up from germline, CDR1 is MDHEN and CDR2 is SYDVKM. V shed 5 bases and J 5 bases; nucleotides not matched to a gene: 9. The CDR3 consists of 15 residues. The CDR3 protein is CASSTHGTGRETQYF. In nucleotides, the CDR3 is TGTGCCAGCAGTACCCACGGGACAGGGAGGGAGACCCAGTACTTC. Combining the CDR3 with reference TRBV28 and TRBJ2-5 gives the whole variable domain DVKVTQSSRYLVKRTGEKVFLECVQDMDHENMFWYRQDPGLGLRLIYFSYDVKMKEKGDIPEGYSVSREKKERFSLILESASTNQTSMYLCASSTHGTGRETQYFGPGTRLLVL.

The chain employs TRBV6-5 and TRBJ2-5, with 8 bases fitting TRBD2. Germline V gene lookup returns CDR1 MNHEY and CDR2 SVGAGI. Germline trimming cut 8 bases from V and 4 bases from J; bases unmatched to any gene: 12. The CDR3 runs 15 residues. The CDR3 is CASRWRGVSGETQYF. The CDR3 DNA reads as TGTGCCAGCCGTTGGCGGGGGGTGTCCGGAGAGACCCAGTACTTC.

This clone was detected only a few times. The rearrangement uses TRBV9 and TRBJ1-1; D unresolved. CDR1 SGDLS and CDR2 YYNGEE come from the germline V gene. This CDR3 has 14 residues. V gave up 0 bases and J gave up 1 base, with 7 bases separating them. The CDR3 is CASSVDGGNTEAFF. The CDR3 DNA sequence: TGTGCCAGCAGCGTAGATGGCGGGAACACTGAAGCTTTCTTT.

J is TRBJ2-1 and V is TRBV7-2, with 9 bases lining up with TRBD2. Trimming cost V 7 bases and J 2 bases; bases outside gene matches: 3. Germline V gene data show CDR1 as SGHTA and CDR2 as FQGNSA. The length of the CDR3 is 14 residues. The CDR3 loop reads CASTRGGAYNEQFF. In nucleotides, the CDR3 is TGTGCCAGCACGCGGGGGGGCGCCTACAATGAGCAGTTCTTC.

This clone was seen only a few times. The chain is built from TRBV5-8 and TRBJ1-1; D call uncertain. V lost 7 bases and J lost 0, with 16 bases in between. The CDR3 extends over 15 amino acids. Germline assignment: CDR1 SGHTS and CDR2 YDEGEE. CDR3 in amino acids: CASPQIPVVNTEAFF. The CDR3 nucleotides read TGTGCCAGCCCCCAGATACCGGTTGTGAACACTGAAGCTTTCTTT.

Written as DNA, the CDR3 is TGTGCCACCTCATTACGGCCGGGGGGACAGGGCAATTCACCCCTCCACTTT. This sequence encodes CATSLRPGGQGNSPLHF. This sequence joins TRBV19 and TRBJ1-6, with 9 bases matching TRBD1. The length of the CDR3 is 17 residues. V dropped 10 bases and J dropped 7; count of bases not matched to a gene: 17. The germline V gene has CDR1 LNHDA and CDR2 SQIVND (reference sequence). The full variable domain, rest sourced from reference TRBV19 and TRBJ1-6, is DGGITQSPKYLFRKEGQNVTLSCEQNLNHDAMYWYRQDPGQGLRLIYYSQIVNDFQKGDIAEGYSVSREKKESFPLTVTSAQKNPTAFYLCATSLRPGGQGNSPLHFGNGTRLTVT.

This clone was detected a few times. The chain links TRBV5-4 to TRBJ1-2, with TRBD1 as a possible D gene (5 bases). The CDR3 spans 16 residues. Germline CDR1 and CDR2: SGHNT and YYREEE (reference sequence). Trimming stripped 0 bases from V and 5 bases from J, with 17 bases between. The chain's CDR3 is CASSLADPRVRYGYTF. The CDR3 DNA is TGTGCCAGCAGCTTGGCGGACCCCAGGGTAAGGTATGGCTACACCTTC.